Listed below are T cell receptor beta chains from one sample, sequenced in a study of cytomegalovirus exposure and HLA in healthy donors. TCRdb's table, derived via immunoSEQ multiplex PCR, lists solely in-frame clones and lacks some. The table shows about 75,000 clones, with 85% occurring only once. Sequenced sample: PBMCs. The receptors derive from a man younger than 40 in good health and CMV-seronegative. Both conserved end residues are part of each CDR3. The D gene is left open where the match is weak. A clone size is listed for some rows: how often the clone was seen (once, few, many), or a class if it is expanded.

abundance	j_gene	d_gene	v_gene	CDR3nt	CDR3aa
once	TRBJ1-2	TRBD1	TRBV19	TGTGCCAGTAGTCCACAGGGGGCTCTGACACTCCATGGCTACACCTTC	CASSPQGALTLHGYTF
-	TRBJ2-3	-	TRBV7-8	TGTGCCAGCAGCCCGTCTTTGACAGATACGCAGTATTTT	CASSPSLTDTQYF
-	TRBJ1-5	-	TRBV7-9	TGTGCCAGCAGCCGACAGAATAATCAGCCCCAGCATTTT	CASSRQNNQPQHF
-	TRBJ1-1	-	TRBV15	TGTGCCACCAGCAGAGGACACATGAACACTGAAGCTTTCTTT	CATSRGHMNTEAFF
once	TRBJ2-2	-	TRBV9	TGTGCCAGCAGAACGGGGACCGGGGAGCTGTTTTTT	CASRTGTGELFF
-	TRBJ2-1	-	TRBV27	TGTGCCAGCTGTTCAGGGTCGGCGTCCTACAATGAGCAGTTCTTC	CASCSGSASYNEQFF
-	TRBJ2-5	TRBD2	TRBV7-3	TGTGCCAGCAGCTTAACGGCGGGACTAGCGGGCCCAATTGAACCGGGGGAGACCCAGTACTTC	CASSLTAGLAGPIEPGETQYF
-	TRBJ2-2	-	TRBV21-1	TGTGCCAGCAGCAAAGTCCCTCCCCCCGGGGGGGAGCTGTTTTTT	CASSKVPPPGGELFF
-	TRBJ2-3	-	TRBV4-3	TGCGCCAGCAGCCAAGTGCAGGGGAGCACAGATACGCAGTATTTT	CASSQVQGSTDTQYF
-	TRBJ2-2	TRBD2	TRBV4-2	TGTGCCAGCAGCCAAGCCCGGACTAGCGGGGGATACCGACCGACGAACACCGGGGAGCTGTTTTTT	CASSQARTSGGYRPTNTGELFF
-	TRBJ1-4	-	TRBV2	TGTGCCACTACAGGTACAGGGGAAAAACTGTTTTTT	CATTGTGEKLFF
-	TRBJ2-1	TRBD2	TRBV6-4	TGTGCCAGCAGTCTTGGGGGACTAGCGGCAGAGCAGTTCTTC	CASSLGGLAAEQFF
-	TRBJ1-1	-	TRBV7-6	TGTGCCAGCAGCTTAGGCCAGGTCACTGAAGCTTTCTTT	CASSLGQVTEAFF
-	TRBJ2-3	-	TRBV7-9	TGTGCCAGCAGCTCCGACTTCGGTACAGATACGCAGTATTTT	CASSSDFGTDTQYF
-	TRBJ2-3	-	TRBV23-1	TGCGCCAGCAGTCAATCCCCGCCCGACTTGTGGAGCACAGATACGCAGTATTTT	CASSQSPPDLWSTDTQYF
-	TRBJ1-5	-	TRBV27	TGTGCCACCTCGCGGCGGGTCGGCAATCAGCCCCAGCATTTT	CATSRRVGNQPQHF
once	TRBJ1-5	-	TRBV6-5	TGTGCCAGCTCCAGCGGGACCCAGCCCCAGCATTTT	CASSSGTQPQHF
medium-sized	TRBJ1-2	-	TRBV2	TGTGCCAGCAAGAGGCGGATCTATGGCTACACCTTC	CASKRRIYGYTF
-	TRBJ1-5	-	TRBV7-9	TGTGCCAGCACCCCGCCGGGAGACGGCAATCAGCCCCAGCATTTT	CASTPPGDGNQPQHF
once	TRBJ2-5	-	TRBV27	TGTGCCAGCAGTTTCGTATCTAGCTGGGAGACCCAGTACTTC	CASSFVSSWETQYF
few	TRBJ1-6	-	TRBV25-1	TGTGCCAGCGGCCAGGGTTCCTATAATTCACCCCTCCACTTT	CASGQGSYNSPLHF
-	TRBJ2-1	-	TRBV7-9	TGTGCCAGCAGCTTAGCTACGGTGGGAGACACGGGTGAGCAGTTCTTC	CASSLATVGDTGEQFF
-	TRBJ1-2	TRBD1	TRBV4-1	TGCGCCAGCAGGAGAACAGGGGGATCAGGCTATGGCTACACCTTC	CASRRTGGSGYGYTF
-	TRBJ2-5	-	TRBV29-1	TGCAGCGTTTTCAGGGTACAAGAGACCCAGTACTTC	CSVFRVQETQYF
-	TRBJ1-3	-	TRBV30	TGTGCCTCTGATTACAGCTCTGGAAGGAACACCATATATTTT	CASDYSSGRNTIYF
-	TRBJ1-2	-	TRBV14	TGTGCCAGCAGCCAAGGGGGGGGCTATGGCTACACCTTC	CASSQGGGYGYTF
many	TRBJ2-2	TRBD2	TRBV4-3	TGCGCCAGCAGCCCGATCTTGACTAGCGGGAGGGAAGATGCCGGGGAGCTGTTTTTT	CASSPILTSGREDAGELFF
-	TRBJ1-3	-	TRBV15	TGTGCCACCAGCAGAGAGGAGGGAACTATCTCTGGAAACACCATATATTTT	CATSREEGTISGNTIYF
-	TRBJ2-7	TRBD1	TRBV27	TGTGCCAGCATCCCCTCGGGACAGGGTTTCGACGAGCAGTACTTC	CASIPSGQGFDEQYF
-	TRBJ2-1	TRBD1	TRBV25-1	TGTGCCAGCAGTGATTATCACGGGACAGGGGGGTACAATGAGCAGTTCTTC	CASSDYHGTGGYNEQFF
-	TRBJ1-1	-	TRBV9	TGTGCCAGCAGCCCACATAAAAACACTGAAGCTTTCTTT	CASSPHKNTEAFF
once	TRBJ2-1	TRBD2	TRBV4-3	TGCGCCAGCAGCCTCACTAGCGGGGTTCCCCGGGAGCAGTTCTTC	CASSLTSGVPREQFF
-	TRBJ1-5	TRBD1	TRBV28	TGTGCCAGCAGTTTAGGGGGCAGGGGGCTAACGTTGCCCCAGCATTTT	CASSLGGRGLTLPQHF
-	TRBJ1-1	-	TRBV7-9	TGTGCCAGCCGGGGGGCAATCAACACTGAAGCTTTCTTT	CASRGAINTEAFF
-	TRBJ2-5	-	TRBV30	TGTGCCTGGACCACAGGGAACCAAGAGACCCAGTACTTC	CAWTTGNQETQYF
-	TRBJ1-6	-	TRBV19	TGTGCCAGTAGTATAGATCGGGAGGTTTCACCCCTCCACTTT	CASSIDREVSPLHF
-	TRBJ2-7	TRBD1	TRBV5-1	TGCGCCAGCAGCCCGACCGGGACAGGGCTGTGGGAGCAGTACTTC	CASSPTGTGLWEQYF
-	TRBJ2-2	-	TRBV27	TGTGCCAGCAGTTTAATGAGAGTCACCGGGGAGCTGTTTTTT	CASSLMRVTGELFF
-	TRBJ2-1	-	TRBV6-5	TGTGCCAGCAGTTTCCAGGGTAGTCTAAATGAGCAGTTCTTC	CASSFQGSLNEQFF
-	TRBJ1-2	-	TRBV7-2	TGTGCCAGCAGCTTATCCGGCTATGGCTACACCTTC	CASSLSGYGYTF
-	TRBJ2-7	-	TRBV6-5	TGTGCCAGCAGTTACTCGAGCCACTACGAGCAGTACTTC	CASSYSSHYEQYF
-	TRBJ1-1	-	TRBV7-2	TGTGCCAGCAGCCCCCACCGGAGGTACACTGAAGCTTTCTTT	CASSPHRRYTEAFF
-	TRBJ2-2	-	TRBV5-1	TGCGCCAGCAGCTTGGTTGGAGGAGCGAACACCGGGGAGCTGTTTTTT	CASSLVGGANTGELFF
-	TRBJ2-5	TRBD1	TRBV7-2	TGTGCCAGCAGCTCTGACAGGGCGTTGGAGACCCAGTACTTC	CASSSDRALETQYF
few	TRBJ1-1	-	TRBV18	TGTGCCAGCTCACCACCTGCAACAGGTGTCACTGAAGCTTTCTTT	CASSPPATGVTEAFF
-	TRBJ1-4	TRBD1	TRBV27	TGTGCCAGCAGTGTTACAGGGGGCCACGAAAAACTGTTTTTT	CASSVTGGHEKLFF